Sequencing of this TCR beta chain was carried out in a study of vaccination and CD4 T cells after COVID-19. The overall study: In the convalescent group, nasal swab PCR was SARS-CoV-2 positive; nine cases were mild and one severe. Post-vaccine sampling followed dose two by a median about 72 days (range 14 to 241).

The Oncomine TCR Beta short-read assay was applied to DNA of cultured CD4+ T cells. After culture, CD4+ T cells served as the source for genomic DNA extraction. TCRdb used MiXCR to reprocess the PCR reads, holding one entry per CDR3 protein. The table records some 7,000 distinct CDR3 sequences, about 80% of them present only once. Germline CDR1 is SGHRS and CDR2 is YFSETQ. V shed 0 bases, J shed 5 bases, and the junction held 4 bases outside the gene matches. This CDR3 contains 16 residues. On this clonotype itself: The antigen is undetermined.

Treatment indicated: approximately 9-day PBMC culture with coronavirus spike peptide pools or control peptides (ViraFEST assay). The cultures had half their medium swapped for fresh IL-2 medium on days 3 and 7. The sequence derives from a human donor who had recovered from COVID-19. The J gene is TRBJ1-6, the V gene TRBV5-1; 8 bases match TRBD1. Sequenced sample: CD4+ T cells from blood, cultured in vitro. In DNA form, the CDR3 reads TGCGCCAGCAGCTTGGTACCGGGACAGGATAATTCACCCCTCCACTTT. Amino acid sequence: CASSLVPGQDNSPLHF.